This T cell receptor beta chain was obtained from a study of control samples from healthy donors and cancer patients (TCRdb year 2020). The CDR3 covers 15 residues, taking in both the cysteine and the phenylalanine. The retained sequence is limited to the CDR3, 45 bases, with the frame set at the first base. From the germline V gene, CDR1 is KGHSH and CDR2 is LQKENI. A distance of 12 bases separates the germline ends of V and J, which lose 4 bases and 0 bases respectively. Concerning this clone: No cognate antigen has been identified for it. Per-nucleotide qualities are absent, and no much larger clonotype sits a single base away.

Receptor libraries were prepared by the immunoSEQ multiplex PCR assay. What TCRdb holds here is the immuneACCESS table cut down to in-frame rearrangements. Part of the clones is not present; checked against another copy, under half of the missing clones reflect an unresolved V gene, and the others are unexplained. Here the sample has about 150,000 clones; about 93% occur a single time. Of the sample, over 2% falls within the top ten clones. The TCR sequence derives from a man aged 50 to 60 in good health. In this chain, TRBV18 is recombined with TRBJ1-1, with TRBD1 as a weak D call on 6 bases. Source material: blood. The CDR3 in this case is CASSLNRVMNTEAFF. The DNA sequence follows: TGTGCCAGCTCACTTAACAGGGTAATGAACACTGAAGCTTTCTTT.